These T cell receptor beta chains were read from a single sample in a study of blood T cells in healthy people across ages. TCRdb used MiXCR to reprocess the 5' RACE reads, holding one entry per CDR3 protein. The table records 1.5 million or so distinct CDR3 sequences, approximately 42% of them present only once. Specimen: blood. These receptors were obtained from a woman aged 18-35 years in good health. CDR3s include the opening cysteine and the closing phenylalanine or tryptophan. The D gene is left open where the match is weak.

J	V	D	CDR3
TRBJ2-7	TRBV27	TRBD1	CTSSPRGTVYEQYF
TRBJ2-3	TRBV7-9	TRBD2	CASSSQREYTDTQYF
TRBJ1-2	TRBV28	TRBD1	CASSDSLGQGDKDGYTF
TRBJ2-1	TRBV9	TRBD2	CASSSKTSGDNEQFF
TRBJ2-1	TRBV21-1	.	CASSKGIVTGASYNEQFF
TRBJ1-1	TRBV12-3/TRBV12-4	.	CASSVWGQTEAFF
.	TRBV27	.	CASSFRGSGGETQYF
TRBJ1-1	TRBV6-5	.	CASSRGAPMNTEAFF
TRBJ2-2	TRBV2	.	CASSEYLLNTGELFF
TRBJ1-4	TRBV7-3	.	CASSRIMGEKLFF
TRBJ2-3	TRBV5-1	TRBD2	CASSPKLAGDPDTQYF
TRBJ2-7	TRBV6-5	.	CASFATGKAYEQYF
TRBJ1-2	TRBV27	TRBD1	CASSFSSGGAGYTF
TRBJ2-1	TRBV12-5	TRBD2	CASGGRDYNEQFF
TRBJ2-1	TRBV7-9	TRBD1	CASSLLRGQGEQFF
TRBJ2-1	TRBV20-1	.	CSAHSDYNEQFF
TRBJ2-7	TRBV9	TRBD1	CASSDTGGRNNEQYF